Listed below are T cell receptor beta chains from one sample, sequenced in a study of T cell repertoires in cytomegalovirus infection. These receptors lack a known antigen. TCRdb recomputed calls from the reads with MiXCR, one row per CDR3 protein. The data show approximately 730,000 distinct CDR3 sequences, with 33% seen just once and 15% to 20% held by the top ten. Material: cultured PBMCs, obtained from culture after CMV antigen stimulation. Every receptor here comes from a human donor in good health (CMV status not recorded). Some clones in this sample may be carry-over from other donors' samples. Both conserved end residues are part of each CDR3. Fields, in order: CDR3 protein, CDR3 DNA, J gene, V gene, clone size, D gene. A D gene is named only where the DNA matches it firmly. The size entry is marked missing in some rows and otherwise reads once, few, many or a size class.

CDR3aa: CASSIAGNEKLFF
CDR3nt: TGTGCCAGTAGTATCGCTGGTAATGAAAAACTGTTTTTT
j_gene: TRBJ1-4
v_gene: TRBV19
abundance: NA
d_gene: NA

CDR3aa: CASSGGLVYEQFF
CDR3nt: TGTGCCAGCAGTGGTGGACTAGTTTATGAGCAGTTCTTC
j_gene: TRBJ2-1
v_gene: TRBV6-2/TRBV6-3
abundance: NA
d_gene: TRBD2

CDR3aa: CASKGQLDTEAFF
CDR3nt: TGTGCCAGCAAGGGACAGTTGGACACTGAAGCTTTCTTT
j_gene: TRBJ1-1
v_gene: TRBV27
abundance: NA
d_gene: TRBD1

CDR3aa: CASRLAGGLYEQYF
CDR3nt: TGTGCCAGTAGACTAGCGGGAGGGCTCTACGAGCAGTACTTC
j_gene: TRBJ2-7
v_gene: TRBV19
abundance: few
d_gene: TRBD2

CDR3aa: CSGWTSGTYEQYF
CDR3nt: TGCAGTGGCTGGACTAGCGGGACCTACGAGCAGTACTTC
j_gene: TRBJ2-7
v_gene: TRBV20-1
abundance: few
d_gene: TRBD2

CDR3aa: CASTSPLRSEQFF
CDR3nt: TGTGCCAGCACCTCCCCCTTACGATCTGAGCAGTTCTTC
j_gene: TRBJ2-1
v_gene: TRBV7-2
abundance: few
d_gene: NA

CDR3aa: CASSLVRIIQETQYF
CDR3nt: TGTGCCAGCAGCTTAGTACGGATCATTCAAGAGACCCAGTACTTC
j_gene: TRBJ2-5
v_gene: TRBV7-2
abundance: many
d_gene: NA

CDR3aa: CASSPRTSGRSDNEQFF
CDR3nt: TGTGCCAGCAGCCCCCGGACTAGCGGGAGGTCAGACAATGAGCAGTTCTTC
j_gene: TRBJ2-1
v_gene: TRBV7-2
abundance: few
d_gene: TRBD2

CDR3aa: CASSSHRRTNYGYTF
CDR3nt: TGTGCCAGCAGCTCGCACAGGAGAACCAACTATGGCTACACCTTC
j_gene: TRBJ1-2
v_gene: TRBV7-2
abundance: few
d_gene: NA

CDR3aa: CASSAALPDGYTF
CDR3nt: TGTGCCAGCAGTGCAGCGCTTCCTGATGGCTACACCTTC
j_gene: TRBJ1-2
v_gene: TRBV2
abundance: once
d_gene: NA

CDR3aa: CASSPGLAENNEQFF
CDR3nt: TGTGCCAGCAGCCCGGGACTAGCGGAGAACAATGAGCAGTTCTTC
j_gene: TRBJ2-1
v_gene: TRBV11-2
abundance: few
d_gene: TRBD2

CDR3aa: CASSVSLGGQGASEQYF
CDR3nt: TGTGCCAGCAGCGTTTCACTAGGGGGACAGGGGGCGTCCGAGCAGTACTTC
j_gene: TRBJ2-7
v_gene: TRBV9
abundance: NA
d_gene: TRBD1

CDR3aa: CASSLALGSEAFF
CDR3nt: TGTGCCAGCAGCTTAGCCTTAGGGTCTGAAGCTTTCTTT
j_gene: TRBJ1-1
v_gene: TRBV7-2
abundance: NA
d_gene: NA

CDR3aa: CASSVWSVREQYF
CDR3nt: TGTGCCAGCAGTGTTTGGAGTGTGCGAGAGCAGTACTTC
j_gene: TRBJ2-7
v_gene: TRBV12-3/TRBV12-4
abundance: NA
d_gene: NA

CDR3aa: CSVAQNIQYF
CDR3nt: TGCAGCGTTGCTCAAAACATTCAGTACTTC
j_gene: TRBJ2-4
v_gene: TRBV29-1
abundance: NA
d_gene: NA

CDR3aa: CASSSLDRVWGYTF
CDR3nt: TGTGCCAGCAGTTCCCTGGACAGGGTCTGGGGCTACACCTTC
j_gene: TRBJ1-2
v_gene: TRBV27
abundance: NA
d_gene: TRBD1

CDR3aa: CASTPLGGGYNEQFF
CDR3nt: TGCGCCAGCACCCCGTTAGGGGGGGGTTACAATGAGCAGTTCTTC
j_gene: TRBJ2-1
v_gene: TRBV5-1
abundance: few
d_gene: NA

CDR3aa: CASSLQGMISRGYTQYF
CDR3nt: TGTGCCAGCAGCTTGCAGGGGATGATTTCCCGTGGGTATACGCAGTATTTT
j_gene: TRBJ2-3
v_gene: TRBV7-2
abundance: NA
d_gene: NA

CDR3aa: CASSHPPGTGPYEQYF
CDR3nt: TGTGCCAGCAGCCACCCCCCCGGGACAGGACCCTACGAGCAGTACTTC
j_gene: TRBJ2-7
v_gene: TRBV7-2
abundance: NA
d_gene: TRBD1

CDR3aa: CATSDSVRGVYNEQFF
CDR3nt: TGTGCCACCAGTGATTCCGTGAGGGGGGTATACAATGAGCAGTTCTTC
j_gene: TRBJ2-1
v_gene: TRBV24-1
abundance: few
d_gene: NA

CDR3aa: CASSSPASGEETQYF
CDR3nt: TGTGCCAGCAGTTCACCGGCTAGCGGGGAAGAGACCCAGTACTTC
j_gene: TRBJ2-5
v_gene: TRBV7-2
abundance: NA
d_gene: TRBD2

CDR3aa: CASSLRDNPNEQFF
CDR3nt: TGTGCCAGCAGCCTCCGGGACAACCCCAATGAGCAGTTCTTC
j_gene: TRBJ2-1
v_gene: TRBV4-2
abundance: NA
d_gene: NA

CDR3aa: CASSSGRDEGELFF
CDR3nt: TGTGCCAGTAGTAGCGGGAGGGATGAGGGGGAGCTGTTTTTT
j_gene: TRBJ2-2
v_gene: TRBV19
abundance: NA
d_gene: TRBD2

CDR3aa: CASSFVGLGNTIYF
CDR3nt: TGTGCCAGCAGTTTTGTAGGGCTTGGAAACACCATATATTTT
j_gene: TRBJ1-3
v_gene: TRBV28
abundance: NA
d_gene: NA

CDR3aa: CATSDSGIATDTQYF
CDR3nt: TGTGCCACCAGTGATTCAGGAATAGCGACAGATACGCAGTATTTT
j_gene: TRBJ2-3
v_gene: TRBV24-1
abundance: few
d_gene: NA

CDR3aa: CASSQDPIASGANVLTF
CDR3nt: TGCGCCAGCAGCCAAGACCCGATAGCCTCTGGGGCCAACGTCCTGACTTTC
j_gene: TRBJ2-6
v_gene: TRBV4-1
abundance: NA
d_gene: NA

CDR3aa: CASSQGGNQPQHF
CDR3nt: TGTGCCAGCAGTCAGGGTGGCAATCAGCCCCAGCATTTT
j_gene: TRBJ1-5
v_gene: TRBV12-3/TRBV12-4
abundance: NA
d_gene: NA

CDR3aa: CASSSGTTQETQYF
CDR3nt: TGTGCCAGCAGCAGCGGGACGACGCAAGAGACCCAGTACTTC
j_gene: TRBJ2-5
v_gene: TRBV7-2
abundance: many
d_gene: TRBD2

CDR3aa: CASGAHPRAEKLFF
CDR3nt: TGTGCCAGCGGGGCACACCCCAGGGCTGAAAAACTGTTTTTT
j_gene: TRBJ1-4
v_gene: TRBV12-3/TRBV12-4
abundance: NA
d_gene: NA